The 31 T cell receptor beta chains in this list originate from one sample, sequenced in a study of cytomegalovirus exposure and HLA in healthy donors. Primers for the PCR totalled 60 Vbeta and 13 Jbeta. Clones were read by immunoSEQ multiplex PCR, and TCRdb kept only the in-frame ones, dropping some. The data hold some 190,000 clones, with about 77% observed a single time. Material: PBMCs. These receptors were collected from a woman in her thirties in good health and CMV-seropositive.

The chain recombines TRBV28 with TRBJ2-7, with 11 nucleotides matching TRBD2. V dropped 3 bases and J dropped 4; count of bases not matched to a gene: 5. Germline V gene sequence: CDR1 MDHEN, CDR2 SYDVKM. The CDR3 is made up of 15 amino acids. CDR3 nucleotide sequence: TGTGCCAGCAGTTTGGTAGCGGGGGGGCCGTACGAGCAGTACTTC. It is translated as CASSLVAGGPYEQYF.

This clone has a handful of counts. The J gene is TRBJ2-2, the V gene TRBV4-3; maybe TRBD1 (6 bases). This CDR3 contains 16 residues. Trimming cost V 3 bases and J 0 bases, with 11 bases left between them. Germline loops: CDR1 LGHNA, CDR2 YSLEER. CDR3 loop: CASSQGHRSNTGELFF. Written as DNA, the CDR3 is TGCGCCAGCAGCCAGGGACATAGGTCGAACACCGGGGAGCTGTTTTTT.

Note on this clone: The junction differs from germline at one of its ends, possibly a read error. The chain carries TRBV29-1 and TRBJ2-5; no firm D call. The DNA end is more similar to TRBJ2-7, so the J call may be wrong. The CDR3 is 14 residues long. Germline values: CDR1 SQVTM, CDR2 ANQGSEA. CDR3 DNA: TGCAACGTTGCCCCCCGAACGGACGACTACGAGCAGTACTTC. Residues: CNVAPRTDDYEQYF.

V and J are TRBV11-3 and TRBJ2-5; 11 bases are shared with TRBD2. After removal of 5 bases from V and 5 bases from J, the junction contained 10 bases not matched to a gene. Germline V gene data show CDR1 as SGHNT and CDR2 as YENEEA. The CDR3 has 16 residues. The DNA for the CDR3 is TGTGCCAGCAGCCTCCGGACTAGCGGGCTCCCGGAGACCCAGTACTTC. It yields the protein CASSLRTSGLPETQYF.

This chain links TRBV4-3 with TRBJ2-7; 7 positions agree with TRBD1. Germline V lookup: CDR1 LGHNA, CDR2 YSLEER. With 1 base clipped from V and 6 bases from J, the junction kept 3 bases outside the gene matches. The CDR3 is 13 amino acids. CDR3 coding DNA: TGCGCCAGCAGCCAAGTATCAGGGGGCGAGCAGTACTTC. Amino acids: CASSQVSGGEQYF.

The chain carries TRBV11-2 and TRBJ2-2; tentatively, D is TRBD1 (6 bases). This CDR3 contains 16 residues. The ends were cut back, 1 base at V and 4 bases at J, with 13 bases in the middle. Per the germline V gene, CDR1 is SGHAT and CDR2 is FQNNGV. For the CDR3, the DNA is TGTGCCAGCAGCTTAGGGGTCTGGGACACCACCGGGGAGCTGTTTTTT. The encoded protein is CASSLGVWDTTGELFF.

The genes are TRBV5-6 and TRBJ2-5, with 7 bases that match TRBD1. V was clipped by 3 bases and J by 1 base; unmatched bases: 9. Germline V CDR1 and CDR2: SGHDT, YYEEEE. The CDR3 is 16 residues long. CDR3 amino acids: CASSSGTAISQETQYF. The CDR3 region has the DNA TGTGCCAGCAGCTCCGGGACAGCAATTTCCCAAGAGACCCAGTACTTC.

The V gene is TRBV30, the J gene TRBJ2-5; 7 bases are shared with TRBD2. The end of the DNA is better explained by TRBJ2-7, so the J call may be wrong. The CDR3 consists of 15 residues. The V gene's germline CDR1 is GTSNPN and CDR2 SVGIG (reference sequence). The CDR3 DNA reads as TGTGCCTGGAGTGTTGGGGGGGACCCAGTCTACGAGCAGTACTTC. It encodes CAWSVGGDPVYEQYF.

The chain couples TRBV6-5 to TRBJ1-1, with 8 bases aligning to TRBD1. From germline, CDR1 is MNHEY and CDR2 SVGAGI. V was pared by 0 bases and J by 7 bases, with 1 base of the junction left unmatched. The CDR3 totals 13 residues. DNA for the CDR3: TGTGCCAGCAGTTACTCGACAGGGGATGAAGCTTTCTTT. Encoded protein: CASSYSTGDEAFF.

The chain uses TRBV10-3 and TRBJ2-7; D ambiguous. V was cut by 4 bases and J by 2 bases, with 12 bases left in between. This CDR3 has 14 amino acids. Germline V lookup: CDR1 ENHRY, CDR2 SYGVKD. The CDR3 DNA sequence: TGTGCCATCAGTGGTCGACTGACGACCTACGAGCAGTACTTC. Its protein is CAISGRLTTYEQYF.

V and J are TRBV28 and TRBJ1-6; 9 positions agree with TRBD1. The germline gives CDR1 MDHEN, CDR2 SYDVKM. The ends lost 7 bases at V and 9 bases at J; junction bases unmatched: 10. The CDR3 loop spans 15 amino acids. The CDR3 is CASTTTGTGPSPLHF. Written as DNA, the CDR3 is TGTGCCAGCACCACCACCGGGACAGGGCCTTCACCCCTCCACTTT.

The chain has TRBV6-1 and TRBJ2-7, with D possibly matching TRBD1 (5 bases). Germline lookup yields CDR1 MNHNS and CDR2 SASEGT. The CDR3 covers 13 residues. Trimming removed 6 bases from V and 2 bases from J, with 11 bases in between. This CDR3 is CASSQGLTYEQYF. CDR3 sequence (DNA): TGTGCCAGCAGCCAGGGTTTGACCTACGAGCAGTACTTC.

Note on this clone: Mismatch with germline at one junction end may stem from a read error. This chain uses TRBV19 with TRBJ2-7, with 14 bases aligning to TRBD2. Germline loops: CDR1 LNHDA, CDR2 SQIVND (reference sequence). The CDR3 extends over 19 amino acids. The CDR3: CASSIQPRTSGGPRSRQVF. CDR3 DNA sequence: TGTGCCAGTAGTATCCAGCCCCGGACTAGCGGGGGGCCACGGTCCCGTCAGGTCTTC.

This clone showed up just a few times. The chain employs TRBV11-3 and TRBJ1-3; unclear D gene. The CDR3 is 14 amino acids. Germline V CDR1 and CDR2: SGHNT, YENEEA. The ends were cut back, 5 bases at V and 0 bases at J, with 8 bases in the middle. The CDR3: CASSAHNSGNTIYF. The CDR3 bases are TGTGCCAGCAGCGCTCACAACTCTGGAAACACCATATATTTT.

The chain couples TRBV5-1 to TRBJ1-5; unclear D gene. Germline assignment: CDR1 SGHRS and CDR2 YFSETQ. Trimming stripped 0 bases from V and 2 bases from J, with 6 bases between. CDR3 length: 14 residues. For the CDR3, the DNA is TGCGCCAGCAGCTTGGCCTCCGGCAATCAGCCCCAGCATTTT. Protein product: CASSLASGNQPQHF.

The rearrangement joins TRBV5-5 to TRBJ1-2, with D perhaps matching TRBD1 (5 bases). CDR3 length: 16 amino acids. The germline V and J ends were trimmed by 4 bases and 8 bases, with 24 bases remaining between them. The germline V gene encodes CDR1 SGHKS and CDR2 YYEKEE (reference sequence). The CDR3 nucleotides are TGTGCCAGCAGCCGGAGAACGGACACTCCCCTGCAAGGCTACACCTTC. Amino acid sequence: CASSRRTDTPLQGYTF.

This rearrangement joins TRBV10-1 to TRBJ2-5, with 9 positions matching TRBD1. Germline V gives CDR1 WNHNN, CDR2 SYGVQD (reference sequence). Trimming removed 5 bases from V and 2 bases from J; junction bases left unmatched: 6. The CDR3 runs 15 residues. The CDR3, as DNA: TGCGCCAGCAGTTCCCTTGGGACAGGGCAAGAGACCCAGTACTTC. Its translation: CASSSLGTGQETQYF.

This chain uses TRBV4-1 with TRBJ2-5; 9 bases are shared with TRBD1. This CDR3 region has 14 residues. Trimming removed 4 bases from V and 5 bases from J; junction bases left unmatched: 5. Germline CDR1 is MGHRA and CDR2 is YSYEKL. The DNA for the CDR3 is TGCGCCAGCAGCCGTGCGGGGACAGGGGAGACCCAGTACTTC. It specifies CASSRAGTGETQYF.

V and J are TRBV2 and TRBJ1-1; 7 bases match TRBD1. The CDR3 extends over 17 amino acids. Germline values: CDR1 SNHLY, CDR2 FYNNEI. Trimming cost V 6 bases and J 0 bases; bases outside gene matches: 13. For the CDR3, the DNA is TGTGCCAGCAGGGGTAGGGGGCTGACGAACCTGAACACTGAAGCTTTCTTT. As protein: CASRGRGLTNLNTEAFF.

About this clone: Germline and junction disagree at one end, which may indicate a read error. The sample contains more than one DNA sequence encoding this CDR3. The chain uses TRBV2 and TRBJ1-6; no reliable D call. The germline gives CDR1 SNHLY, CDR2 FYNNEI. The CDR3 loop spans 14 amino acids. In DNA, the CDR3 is TGTGCCACAACCGGGAGCTCCTATAATTCACCCCTCCACTTC. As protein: CATTGSSYNSPLHF.

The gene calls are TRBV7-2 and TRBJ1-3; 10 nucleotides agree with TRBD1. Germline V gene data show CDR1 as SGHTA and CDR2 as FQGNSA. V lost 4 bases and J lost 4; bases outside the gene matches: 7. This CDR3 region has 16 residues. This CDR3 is CASSSGTGVSGNTIYF. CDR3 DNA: TGTGCCAGCAGCTCCGGGACAGGGGTATCCGGAAACACCATATATTTT. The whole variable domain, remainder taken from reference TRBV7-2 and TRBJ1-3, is GAGVSQSPSNKVTEKGKDVELRCDPISGHTALYWYRQSLGQGLEFLIYFQGNSAPDKSGLPSDRFSAERTGGSVSTLTIQRTQQEDSAVYLCASSSGTGVSGNTIYFGEGSWLTVV.

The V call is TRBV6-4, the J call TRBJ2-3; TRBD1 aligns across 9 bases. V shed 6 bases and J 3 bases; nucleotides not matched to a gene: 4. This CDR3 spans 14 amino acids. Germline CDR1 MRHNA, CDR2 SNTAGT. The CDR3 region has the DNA TGTGCCAGCAGCCGGGACAGGGCAACAGATACGCAGTATTTT. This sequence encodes CASSRDRATDTQYF.

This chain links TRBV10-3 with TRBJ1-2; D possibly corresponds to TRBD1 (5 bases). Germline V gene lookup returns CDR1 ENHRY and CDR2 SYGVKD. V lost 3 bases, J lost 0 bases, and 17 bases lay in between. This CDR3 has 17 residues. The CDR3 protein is CAISEWRRGPSNYGYTF. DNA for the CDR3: TGTGCCATCAGTGAATGGCGGAGGGGCCCATCTAACTATGGCTACACCTTC.

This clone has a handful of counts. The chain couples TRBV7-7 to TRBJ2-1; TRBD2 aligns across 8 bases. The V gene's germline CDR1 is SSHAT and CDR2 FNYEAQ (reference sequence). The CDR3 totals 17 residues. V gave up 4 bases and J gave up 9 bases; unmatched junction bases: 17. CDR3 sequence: CASSSGQGLPGLGEQFF. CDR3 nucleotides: TGTGCCAGCAGCTCGGGGCAGGGGTTACCGGGACTAGGTGAGCAGTTCTTC.

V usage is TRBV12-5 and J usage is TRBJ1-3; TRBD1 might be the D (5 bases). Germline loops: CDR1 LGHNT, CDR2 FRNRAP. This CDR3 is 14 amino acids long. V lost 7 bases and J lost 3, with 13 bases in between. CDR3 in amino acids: CASAPQGGGNTIYF. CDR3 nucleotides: TGTGCTAGTGCCCCCCAGGGAGGTGGAAACACCATATATTTT.

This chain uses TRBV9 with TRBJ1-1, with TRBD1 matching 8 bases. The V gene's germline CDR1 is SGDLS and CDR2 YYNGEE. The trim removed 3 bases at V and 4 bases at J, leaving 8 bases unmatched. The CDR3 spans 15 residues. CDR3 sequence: CASSARQGWVTEAFF. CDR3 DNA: TGTGCCAGCAGCGCCCGACAGGGGTGGGTCACTGAAGCTTTCTTT.

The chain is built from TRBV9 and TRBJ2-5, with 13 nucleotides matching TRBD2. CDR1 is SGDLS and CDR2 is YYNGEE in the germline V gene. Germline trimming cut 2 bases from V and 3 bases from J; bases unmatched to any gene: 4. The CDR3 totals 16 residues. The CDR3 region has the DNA TGTGCCAGCAGCGTCCGAGGGACTAGCGGGGAAGAGACCCAGTACTTC. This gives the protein CASSVRGTSGEETQYF.

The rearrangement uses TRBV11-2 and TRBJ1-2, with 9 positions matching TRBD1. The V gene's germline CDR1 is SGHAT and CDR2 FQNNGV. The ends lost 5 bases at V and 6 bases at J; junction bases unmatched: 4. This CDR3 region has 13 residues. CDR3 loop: CASSVRTGDGYTF. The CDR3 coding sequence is TGTGCCAGCAGCGTACGGACAGGGGATGGCTACACCTTC.

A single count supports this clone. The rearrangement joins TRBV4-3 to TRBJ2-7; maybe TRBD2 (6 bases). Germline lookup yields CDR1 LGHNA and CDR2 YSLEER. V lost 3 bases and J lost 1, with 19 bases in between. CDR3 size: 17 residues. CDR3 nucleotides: TGCGCCAGCAGCCAGGAGCCCGCGGGAACGAGGTCCTACGAGCAGTACTTC. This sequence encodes CASSQEPAGTRSYEQYF.

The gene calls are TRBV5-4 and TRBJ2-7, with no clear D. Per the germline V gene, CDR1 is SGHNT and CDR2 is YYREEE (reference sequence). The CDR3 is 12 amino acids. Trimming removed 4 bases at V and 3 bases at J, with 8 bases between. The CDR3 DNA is TGTGCCAGCAGCAGCGAGAGCTACGAGCAGTACTTC. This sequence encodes CASSSESYEQYF.

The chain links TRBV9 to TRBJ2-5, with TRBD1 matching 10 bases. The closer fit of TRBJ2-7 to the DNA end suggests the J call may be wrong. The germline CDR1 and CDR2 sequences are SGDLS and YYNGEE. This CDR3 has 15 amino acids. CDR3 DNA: TGTGCCAGCAGCATAACCGGGACAGGGGCCTACGAGCAGTACTTC. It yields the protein CASSITGTGAYEQYF.